The 27 T cell receptor beta chains below were found in one sample sequenced in a study of cytomegalovirus exposure and HLA in healthy donors. Both 60 Vbeta primers and 13 Jbeta primers went into the PCR. Clones were sequenced by immunoSEQ multiplex PCR, and TCRdb holds only the in-frame ones, with some missing. The profile covers 91,000 or so clones, with 60% to 85% appearing a single time and approximately 5.3% taken by the ten largest. Sequencing used PBMCs. The receptors shown here come from a man aged 25 to 40 in good health and CMV-seropositive.

The rearrangement joins TRBV7-9 to TRBJ1-2, with D unclear. The length of the CDR3 is 11 residues. V was clipped by 0 bases and J by 8 bases, with 4 bases between them. Germline values: CDR1 SEHNR, CDR2 FQNEAQ (reference sequence). CDR3 sequence reads: CASSLARGYTF. CDR3 in DNA: TGTGCCAGCAGCTTAGCGAGGGGCTACACCTTC.

This clone was counted a few times. The gene calls are TRBV28 and TRBJ1-4; maybe TRBD1 (5 bases). CDR3 length equals 16 residues. Germline V gene lookup returns CDR1 MDHEN and CDR2 SYDVKM. The germline V and J ends were trimmed by 0 bases and 3 bases, with 11 bases remaining between them. The CDR3 nucleotides read TGTGCCAGCAGTTTATGGCGGGGGGAGTCTAATGAAAAACTGTTTTTT. Translating it yields CASSLWRGESNEKLFF.

This chain joins TRBV10-2 and TRBJ2-7, with TRBD1 matching 9 bases. There are 13 residues in the CDR3. Trimming cost V 6 bases and J 4 bases; bases outside gene matches: 4. Germline V gene sequence: CDR1 WSHSY, CDR2 SAAADI. CDR3 sequence: CASRQGAGYEQYF. CDR3 coding DNA: TGCGCCAGCAGACAGGGGGCTGGGTACGAGCAGTACTTC.

The chain is built from TRBV27 and TRBJ1-5; tentative D call: TRBD1 (6 bases). Trimming took off 5 bases at V and 2 bases at J, with 13 bases between the two ends. The CDR3 has 15 amino acids. Germline V gene sequence: CDR1 MNHEY, CDR2 SMNVEV (reference sequence). CDR3 amino acids: CASSPRSGGNQPQHF. CDR3 coding DNA: TGTGCCAGCAGTCCCAGGTCAGGGGGCAATCAGCCCCAGCATTTT.

This clone appeared once. The chain combines TRBV27 with TRBJ2-7, with 10 bases lining up with TRBD1. CDR1 is MNHEY and CDR2 is SMNVEV in the germline V gene (reference sequence). The CDR3 runs 18 residues. Germline trimming cut 4 bases from V and 5 bases from J; bases unmatched to any gene: 17. DNA of the CDR3: TGTGCCAGCAGTTCATTCTTCCGACAGGGGGCTACTACCCACGAGCAGTACTTC. Translated, it gives CASSSFFRQGATTHEQYF.

The CDR3 DNA follows: TGTGCCTGGATTGGACTATCTGACCAAGATGAGCAGTTCTTC. This sequence encodes CAWIGLSDQDEQFF. The V gene is TRBV30, the J gene TRBJ2-1, with TRBD2 as a possible D gene (6 bases). The V end was cut by 4 bases, the J end by 8 bases, with 18 bases between. This CDR3 has 14 amino acids. Germline V gene lookup returns CDR1 GTSNPN and CDR2 SVGIG (reference sequence).

The DNA for the CDR3 is TGTGCCAGTACCCCCCTCCGGGGAAGTCAGCCCCAGCATTTT. Encoded protein: CASTPLRGSQPQHF. This chain links TRBV19 with TRBJ1-5; D is undetermined. The V gene lost 7 bases and the J gene lost 6 bases, with 16 bases spanning the gap. The germline CDR1 and CDR2 sequences are LNHDA and SQIVND (reference sequence). This CDR3 is 14 amino acids long.

This rearrangement joins TRBV6-5 to TRBJ2-3; TRBD1 agrees at 7 bases. The CDR3 totals 14 residues. Germline-derived CDR1 and CDR2 are MNHEY and SVGAGI. V was clipped by 6 bases and J by 6 bases; unmatched bases: 9. The CDR3: CASSRVQGIDTQYF. CDR3 in DNA: TGTGCCAGCAGCCGGGTACAGGGGATCGATACGCAGTATTTT.

The sample holds a few counts of this clone. The chain recombines TRBV19 with TRBJ2-5; 15 nucleotides agree with TRBD2. This CDR3 has 16 amino acids. In germline, CDR1 is LNHDA, CDR2 SQIVND (reference sequence). Trimming removed 5 bases from V and 5 bases from J; junction bases left unmatched: 6. The CDR3 DNA follows: TGTGCCAGTAGTCCGGGGACTAGCGGGGGGCGGGAGACCCAGTACTTC. It translates to CASSPGTSGGRETQYF.

V usage is TRBV9 and J usage is TRBJ2-1; D may be TRBD1 (6 bases). The V gene lost 3 bases and the J gene lost 1 base, with 8 bases spanning the gap. CDR3 size: 14 residues. The germline V gene encodes CDR1 SGDLS and CDR2 YYNGEE. The CDR3 DNA sequence: TGTGCCAGCAGCGCTCAGGGGTCCTACAATGAGCAGTTCTTC. Translated, it gives CASSAQGSYNEQFF.

The chain uses TRBV5-1 and TRBJ1-1, with TRBD1 matching 8 bases. The V gene's germline CDR1 is SGHRS and CDR2 YFSETQ. The CDR3 contains 16 residues. V gave up 0 bases and J gave up 4 bases; unmatched junction bases: 8. CDR3 DNA: TGCGCCAGCAGCTTGGTAGGTAGTGACAGGGGCACTGAAGCTTTCTTT. Encoded protein: CASSLVGSDRGTEAFF.

The chain couples TRBV7-2 to TRBJ2-4; no clear D. V lost 0 bases and J lost 1, with 4 bases in between. This CDR3 is 14 amino acids long. CDR1 is SGHTA, CDR2 FQGNSA, per germline. The CDR3 loop is CASSLAIAKNIQYF. In nucleotides, the CDR3 is TGTGCCAGCAGCTTAGCCATCGCCAAAAACATTCAGTACTTC.

The genes are TRBV7-2 and TRBJ2-2, with 9 bases that match TRBD1. The germline gives CDR1 SGHTA, CDR2 FQGNSA. The CDR3 is 15 residues long. The V and J ends lost 1 base and 3 bases, in that order; junction bases with no gene match: 0. CDR3: CASSLGTGDTGELFF. The CDR3 region has the DNA TGTGCCAGCAGCTTAGGGACAGGGGACACCGGGGAGCTGTTTTTT.

The CDR3 sequence is CASSIQGIQPQHF. The DNA of the CDR3 is TGTGCCAGCAGCATCCAGGGTATTCAGCCCCAGCATTTT. V usage is TRBV7-2 and J usage is TRBJ1-5; TRBD1 is a possible D gene (5 bases). Germline lookup yields CDR1 SGHTA and CDR2 FQGNSA. The germline V and J ends were trimmed by 5 bases and 6 bases, with 11 bases remaining between them. The CDR3 is 13 residues long.

This chain links TRBV28 with TRBJ1-1; no clear D. This CDR3 is built from 11 residues. Trimming pared 2 bases from V and 8 bases from J, leaving 6 bases between. Germline V lookup: CDR1 MDHEN, CDR2 SYDVKM. The CDR3 bases are TGTGCCAGCAGTTTAACGGAGGAAGCTTTCTTT. Its translation: CASSLTEEAFF.

V and J are TRBV7-3 and TRBJ1-6; D possibly corresponds to TRBD1 (6 bases). Germline values: CDR1 SGHTA, CDR2 FQGTGA. The length of the CDR3 is 14 residues. The V end was cut by 5 bases, the J end by 6 bases, with 11 bases between. The CDR3 sequence: CASSLTGPNSPLHF. The CDR3 DNA sequence: TGTGCCAGCAGCCTTACAGGGCCTAATTCACCCCTCCACTTT.

V gene TRBV18 combines with J gene TRBJ1-2; no definite D call. Trimming removed 4 bases at V and 2 bases at J, with 20 bases between. This CDR3 comprises 17 residues. The germline V gene has CDR1 KGHSH and CDR2 LQKENI. CDR3 residues: CASSLQRPERKNYGYTF. Written as DNA, the CDR3 is TGTGCCAGCTCACTCCAGCGCCCCGAACGGAAAAACTATGGCTACACCTTC.

The chain links TRBV5-8 to TRBJ1-1; D is possibly TRBD1 (5 bases). The CDR3 has 13 amino acids. CDR1 and CDR2 (germline): SGHTS, YDEGEE. The germline V and J ends were trimmed by 5 bases and 4 bases, with 12 bases remaining between them. CDR3 DNA sequence: TGTGCCAGCAGTCTGATGGGGGGCACTGAAGCTTTCTTT. Residues: CASSLMGGTEAFF.

The chain recombines TRBV2 with TRBJ2-1; 11 nucleotides align to TRBD1. The trim removed 7 bases at V and 2 bases at J, leaving 4 bases unmatched. The V gene's germline CDR1 is SNHLY and CDR2 FYNNEI. The CDR3 sequence is 15 residues long. The CDR3 DNA reads as TGTGCCAGCACGTGGACAGGGGGCACCTACAATGAGCAGTTCTTC. Translated: CASTWTGGTYNEQFF.

The chain uses TRBV25-1 and TRBJ2-5, with a weak D call TRBD1 (8 bases). Trimming pared 3 bases from V and 5 bases from J, leaving 13 bases between. Per the germline V gene, CDR1 is MGHDK and CDR2 is SYGVNS. CDR3 size: 14 residues. CDR3 protein: CASSDDRGGETQYF. CDR3 DNA: TGTGCCAGCAGTGACGACAGGGGAGGGGAGACCCAGTACTTC.

Details on this clone: Other nucleotide sequences in the sample specify the same CDR3. The chain recombines TRBV5-1 with TRBJ2-1; unclear D gene. The CDR3 is 12 residues long. The germline gives CDR1 SGHRS, CDR2 YFSETQ. Deletions cut 0 bases from V and 6 bases from J, with 4 bases between. The CDR3 sequence is CASSLGSNEQFF. CDR3 nucleotides: TGCGCCAGCAGCTTGGGTAGCAATGAGCAGTTCTTC.

The chain has TRBV15 and TRBJ2-1; TRBD2 matches at 7 bases. The CDR3 extends over 15 amino acids. Per germline, CDR1 LNHNV and CDR2 YYDKDF (reference sequence). Trimming cost V 5 bases and J 4 bases; bases outside gene matches: 8. The CDR3 loop is CATSGTGGIYNEQFF. CDR3 sequence (DNA): TGTGCCACCAGCGGGACGGGGGGAATTTACAATGAGCAGTTCTTC.

This clone occurred a few times. The V gene is TRBV6-6, the J gene TRBJ1-5; 8 positions agree with TRBD1. V lost 2 bases to trimming and J lost 11 bases; unmatched junction nucleotides: 5. The CDR3 loop spans 13 amino acids. CDR1 and CDR2 from the germline V gene are MNHNY and SVGAGI (reference sequence). The CDR3 protein is CASSYEDRVAQHF. The DNA of the CDR3 is TGTGCCAGCAGTTACGAGGACAGGGTAGCCCAGCATTTT.

The J gene is TRBJ1-1, the V gene TRBV25-1, with 7 bases matching TRBD1. In germline, CDR1 is MGHDK, CDR2 SYGVNS. With V trimmed by 4 bases and J by 4 bases, 3 bases remained unmatched. The CDR3 totals 13 residues. CDR3 nucleotides: TGTGCCAGCAGTGTTACAGGGGCCACTGAAGCTTTCTTT. Translation: CASSVTGATEAFF.

V and J are TRBV5-4 and TRBJ2-4; D is perhaps TRBD1 (6 bases). The CDR3 is 15 residues long. Germline V CDR1 and CDR2: SGHNT, YYREEE (reference sequence). V was trimmed by 3 bases and J by 9 bases, leaving 19 bases between them. CDR3 sequence reads: CASSYGTPRGGIQYF. The CDR3 bases are TGTGCCAGCAGCTACGGGACACCCCGAGGGGGCATTCAGTACTTC.

V is TRBV5-1 and J is TRBJ2-5; TRBD2 might be the D (5 bases). This CDR3 contains 15 residues. V dropped 2 bases and J dropped 0 bases, with 11 bases sitting between them. The V gene's germline CDR1 is SGHRS and CDR2 YFSETQ. DNA of the CDR3: TGCGCCAGCAGCTTATTAGGGAGCTACCAAGAGACCCAGTACTTC. Protein: CASSLLGSYQETQYF.

The chain uses TRBV4-2 and TRBJ2-7; TRBD1 matches at 8 bases. The germline CDR1 and CDR2 sequences are LGHNA and YNFKEQ. Trimming at V came to 8 bases and at J to 2 bases, leaving 11 bases not matched to a gene. The CDR3 spans 15 residues. The CDR3 nucleotides are TGTGCCAGCGGACAAAATCGGGACAGGACCTACGAGCAGTACTTC. Translating gives CASGQNRDRTYEQYF.